This T cell receptor (beta chain) appears in the sequencing data of a study of control samples from healthy donors and cancer patients. CDR1 is MNHEY and CDR2 is SMNVEV in the germline V gene (reference sequence). The V and J ends lost 10 bases and 0 bases, in that order; junction bases with no gene match: 3. The CDR3 runs to 13 residues. Some clones are missing from TCRdb's copy, which holds only in-frame ones; the method was immunoSEQ multiplex PCR. Among 150,000 to 200,000 clones listed, 91% were seen once. The clonotype comes from a woman aged 25 to 39 in good health. The sample was blood. The chain combines TRBV27 with TRBJ2-7, with 10 positions matching TRBD2. CDR3 DNA sequence: TGTGCCAACGGACTAGCGGCCTCCTACGAGCAGTACTTC. Encoded protein: CANGLAASYEQYF.